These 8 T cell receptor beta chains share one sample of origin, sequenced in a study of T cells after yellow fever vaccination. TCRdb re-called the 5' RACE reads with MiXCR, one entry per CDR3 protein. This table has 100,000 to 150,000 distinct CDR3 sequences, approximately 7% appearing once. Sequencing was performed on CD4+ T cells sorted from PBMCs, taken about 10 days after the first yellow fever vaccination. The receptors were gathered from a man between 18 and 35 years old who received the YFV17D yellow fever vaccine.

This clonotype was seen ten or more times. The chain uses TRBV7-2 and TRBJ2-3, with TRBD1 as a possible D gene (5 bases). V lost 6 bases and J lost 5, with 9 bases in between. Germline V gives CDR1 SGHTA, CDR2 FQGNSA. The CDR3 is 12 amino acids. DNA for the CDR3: TGTGCCAGCAGGGGGCCGGGAGATACGCAGTATTTT. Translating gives CASRGPGDTQYF.

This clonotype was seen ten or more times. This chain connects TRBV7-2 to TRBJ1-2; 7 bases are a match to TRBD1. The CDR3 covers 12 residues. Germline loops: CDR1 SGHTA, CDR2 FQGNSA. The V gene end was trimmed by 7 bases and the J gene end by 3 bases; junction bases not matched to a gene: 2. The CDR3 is CASNGQDYGYTF. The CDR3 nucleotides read TGTGCCAGCAACGGACAGGACTATGGCTACACCTTC.

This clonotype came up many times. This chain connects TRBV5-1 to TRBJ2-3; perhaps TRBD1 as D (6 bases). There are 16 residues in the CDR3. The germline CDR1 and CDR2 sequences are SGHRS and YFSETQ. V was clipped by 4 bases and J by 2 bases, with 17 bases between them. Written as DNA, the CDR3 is TGCGCCAGCAGCCAACTACACACAGGGTACACAGATACGCAGTATTTT. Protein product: CASSQLHTGYTDTQYF.

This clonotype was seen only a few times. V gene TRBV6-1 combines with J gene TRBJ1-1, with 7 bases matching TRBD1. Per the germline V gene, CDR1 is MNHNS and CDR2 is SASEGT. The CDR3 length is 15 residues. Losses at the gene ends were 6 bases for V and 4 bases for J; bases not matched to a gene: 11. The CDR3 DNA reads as TGTGCCAGCAGCCTACAGGGGCCCGTCCCCACTGAAGCTTTCTTT. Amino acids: CASSLQGPVPTEAFF.

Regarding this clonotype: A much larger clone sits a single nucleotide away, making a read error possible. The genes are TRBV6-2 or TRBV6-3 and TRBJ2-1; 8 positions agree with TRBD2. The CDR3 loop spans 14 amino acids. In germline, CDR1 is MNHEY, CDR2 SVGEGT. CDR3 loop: CTSSDGGGDNEQFF. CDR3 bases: TGTACCAGCTCAGACGGGGGGGGGGACAATGAGCAGTTCTTC.

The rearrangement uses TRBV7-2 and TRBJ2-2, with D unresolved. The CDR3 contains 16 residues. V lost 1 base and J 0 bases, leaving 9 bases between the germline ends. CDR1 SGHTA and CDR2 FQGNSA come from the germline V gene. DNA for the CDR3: TGTGCCAGCAGCTTAGGCCGCCTCGCGAACACCGGGGAGCTGTTTTTT. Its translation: CASSLGRLANTGELFF.

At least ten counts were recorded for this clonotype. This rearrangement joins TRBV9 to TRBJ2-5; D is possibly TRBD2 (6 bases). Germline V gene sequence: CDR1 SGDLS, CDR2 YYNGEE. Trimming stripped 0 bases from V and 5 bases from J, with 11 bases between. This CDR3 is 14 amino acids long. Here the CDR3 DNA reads TGTGCCAGCAGCGTAGAGGTCCGGGGGGAGACCCAGTACTTC. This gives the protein CASSVEVRGETQYF.

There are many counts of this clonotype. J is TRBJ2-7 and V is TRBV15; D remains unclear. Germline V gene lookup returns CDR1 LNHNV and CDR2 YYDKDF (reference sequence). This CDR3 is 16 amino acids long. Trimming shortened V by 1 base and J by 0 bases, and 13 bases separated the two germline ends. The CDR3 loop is CATSRASRRSSYEQYF. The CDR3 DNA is TGTGCCACCAGCAGAGCTTCGAGACGGAGCTCCTACGAGCAGTACTTC. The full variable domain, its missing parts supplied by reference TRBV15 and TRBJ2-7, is DAMVIQNPRYQVTQFGKPVTLSCSQTLNHNVMYWYQQKSSQAPKLLFHYYDKDFNNEADTPDNFQSRRPNTSFCFLDIRSPGLGDTAMYLCATSRASRRSSYEQYFGPGTRLTVT.